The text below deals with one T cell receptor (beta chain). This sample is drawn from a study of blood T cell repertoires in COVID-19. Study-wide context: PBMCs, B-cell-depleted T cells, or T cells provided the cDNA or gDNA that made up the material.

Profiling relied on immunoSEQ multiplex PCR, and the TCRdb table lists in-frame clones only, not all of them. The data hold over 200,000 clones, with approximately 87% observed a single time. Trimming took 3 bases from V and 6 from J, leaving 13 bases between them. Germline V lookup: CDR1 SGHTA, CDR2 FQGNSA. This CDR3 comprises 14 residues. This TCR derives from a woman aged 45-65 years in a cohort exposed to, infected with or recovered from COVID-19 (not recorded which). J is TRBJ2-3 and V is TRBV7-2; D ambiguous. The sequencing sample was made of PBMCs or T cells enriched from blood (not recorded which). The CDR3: CASSFRYFGDTQYF. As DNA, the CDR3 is TGTGCCAGCAGCTTCAGGTATTTTGGTGATACGCAGTATTTT.